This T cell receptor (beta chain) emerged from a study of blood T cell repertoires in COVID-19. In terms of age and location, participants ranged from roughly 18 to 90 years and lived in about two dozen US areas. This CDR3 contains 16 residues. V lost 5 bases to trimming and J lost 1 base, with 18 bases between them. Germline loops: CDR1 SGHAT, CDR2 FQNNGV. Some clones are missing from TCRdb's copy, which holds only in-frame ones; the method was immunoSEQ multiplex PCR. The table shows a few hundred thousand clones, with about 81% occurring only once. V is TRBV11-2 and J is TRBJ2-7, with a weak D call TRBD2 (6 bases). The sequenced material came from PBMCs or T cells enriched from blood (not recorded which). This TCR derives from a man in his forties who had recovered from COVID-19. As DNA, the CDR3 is TGTGCCAGCAGCCAGGTCGATAGCGGACCGTCCTACGAGCAGTACTTC. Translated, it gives CASSQVDSGPSYEQYF.